The sequence of this TCR beta chain was determined in a study of shared clonotypes between healthy human individuals. Trimming cost V 6 bases and J 0 bases, with 16 bases left between them. From germline, CDR1 is KGHSH and CDR2 LQKENI. The CDR3 runs 16 residues. Data came from immunoSEQ multiplex PCR; TCRdb stores just in-frame clones and leaves some out. The table shows some 1.4 million clones, with roughly 96% occurring only once. Material for sequencing was naive CD4+ T cells sorted from blood. The subset here: CD45RA+ positively selected. The chain employs TRBV18 and TRBJ2-3; perhaps TRBD2 as D (5 bases). This receptor was obtained from a man younger than 40 in good health. This chain's CDR3 is CASSRLAGASTDTQYF. CDR3 bases: TGTGCCAGCTCCCGTCTTGCGGGTGCTAGCACAGATACGCAGTATTTT.